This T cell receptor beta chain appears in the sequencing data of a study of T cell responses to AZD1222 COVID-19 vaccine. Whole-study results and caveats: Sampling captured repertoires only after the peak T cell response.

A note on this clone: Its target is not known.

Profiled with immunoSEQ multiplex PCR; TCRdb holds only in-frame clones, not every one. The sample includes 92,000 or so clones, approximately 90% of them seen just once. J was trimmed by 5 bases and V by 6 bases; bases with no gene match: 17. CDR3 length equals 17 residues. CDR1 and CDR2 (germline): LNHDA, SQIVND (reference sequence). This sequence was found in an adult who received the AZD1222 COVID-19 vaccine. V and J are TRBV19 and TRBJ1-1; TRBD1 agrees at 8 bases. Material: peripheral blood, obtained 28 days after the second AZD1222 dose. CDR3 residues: CASRTGTGPLGRTEAFF. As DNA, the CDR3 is TGTGCCAGTAGAACCGGGACAGGACCACTCGGGAGAACTGAAGCTTTCTTT.